A single sample gave rise to the 10 T cell receptor beta chains below, sequenced in a study of radiotherapy plus CTLA-4 blockade in lung cancer. The method was immunoSEQ multiplex PCR; TCRdb's version includes in-frame clones alone and lacks a portion of them. The sample includes some 27,000 clones, 75% to 85% of them seen just once. The source material was peripheral blood, sampled from a patient treated with radiotherapy plus ipilimumab. The origin of the receptors is a human donor with non-small cell lung cancer that progressed on radiotherapy plus ipilimumab.

The table lists this clone with a few counts. The J gene is TRBJ1-2, the V gene TRBV29-1; D ambiguous. The CDR3 has 12 amino acids. Germline-derived CDR1 and CDR2 are SQVTM and ANQGSEA. V gave up 6 bases and J gave up 8 bases, with 16 bases separating them. CDR3 protein: CSVVPGSGGYTF. Written as DNA, the CDR3 is TGCAGCGTAGTTCCGGGCTCCGGGGGCTACACCTTC. The full variable domain, its missing parts supplied by reference TRBV29-1 and TRBJ1-2, is SAVISQKPSRDICQRGTSLTIQCQVDSQVTMMFWYRQQPGQSLTLIATANQGSEATYESGFVIDKFPISRPNLTFSTLTVSNMSPEDSSIYLCSVVPGSGGYTFGSGTRLTVV.

This clone is termed medium-sized. The gene calls are TRBV6-5 and TRBJ1-1, with D possibly being TRBD1 (6 bases). CDR3 length: 14 amino acids. Germline CDR1 MNHEY, CDR2 SVGAGI. Trimming took 2 bases from V and 2 from J, leaving 9 bases between them. CDR3 DNA: TGTGCCAGCAGTTACGGGGGGCAAAACACTGAAGCTTTCTTT. Its translation: CASSYGGQNTEAFF.

The chain has TRBV15 and TRBJ1-5; D is possibly TRBD1 (6 bases). The germline V and J ends were trimmed by 0 bases and 3 bases, with 9 bases remaining between them. The CDR3 has 15 residues. The germline V gene has CDR1 LNHNV and CDR2 YYDKDF (reference sequence). The CDR3 DNA is TGTGCCACCAGCAGAGACAGGGGCTACAATCAGCCCCAGCATTTT. Its translation is CATSRDRGYNQPQHF.

A few counts support this clone. This rearrangement joins TRBV27 to TRBJ2-4, with D tentatively TRBD1 (6 bases). In germline, CDR1 is MNHEY, CDR2 SMNVEV (reference sequence). Trimming removed 4 bases from V and 1 base from J, with 17 bases in between. CDR3 length: 17 amino acids. The CDR3 region is CASSSPDRTRAKNIQYF. The CDR3 nucleotides read TGTGCCAGCAGTTCCCCGGACAGAACGAGGGCCAAAAACATTCAGTACTTC.

This clone was counted only a few times. Distinct nucleotide sequences in the sample also encode this CDR3. This chain uses TRBV30 with TRBJ1-2; weak D call: TRBD1 (5 bases). Germline CDR1 and CDR2: GTSNPN and SVGIG (reference sequence). Trimming left V 5 bases short and J 7 bases short, with 20 bases between. The CDR3 length is 14 residues. CDR3 sequence reads: CAWVASGGGGGYTF. The CDR3 nucleotides read TGTGCCTGGGTGGCGTCTGGGGGGGGAGGTGGCTACACCTTC. Full variable domain (outside the CDR3, taken from reference TRBV30 and TRBJ1-2): SQTIHQWPATLVQPVGSPLSLECTVEGTSNPNLYWYRQAAGRGLQLLFYSVGIGQISSEVPQNLSASRPQDRQFILSSKKLLLSDSGFYLCAWVASGGGGGYTFGSGTRLTVV.

This clone was observed a single time. The genes are TRBV11-2 and TRBJ2-1; D may be TRBD1 or TRBD2 (6 bases each). V was shortened by 3 bases and J by 5 bases, with 17 bases between the two germline ends. Looked up from germline, CDR1 is SGHAT and CDR2 is FQNNGV. This CDR3 has 16 residues. The CDR3 is CASSFGRGGPNNEQFF. Written as DNA, the CDR3 is TGTGCCAGCAGCTTCGGAAGAGGGGGGCCCAACAATGAGCAGTTCTTC.

The chain combines TRBV5-1 with TRBJ1-2; 7 positions agree with TRBD1. This CDR3 is 14 amino acids long. V trimming: 5 bases; J trimming: 4 bases; junction bases outside the gene matches: 8. Germline V CDR1 and CDR2: SGHRS, YFSETQ. Here the CDR3 reads CASSREAGGYGYTF. The CDR3, as DNA: TGCGCCAGCAGTCGAGAAGCAGGGGGCTATGGCTACACCTTC.

V and J are TRBV25-1 and TRBJ2-3; D possibly matches TRBD1 or TRBD2 (6 bases each). Germline assignment: CDR1 MGHDK and CDR2 SYGVNS. V was pared by 5 bases and J by 1 base, with 16 bases between. The CDR3 sequence is 16 residues long. The CDR3: CASSPPGAGRTDTQYF. In DNA, the CDR3 is TGTGCCAGCAGTCCACCGGGGGCGGGGCGCACAGATACGCAGTATTTT.

The chain carries TRBV5-8 and TRBJ1-1; 9 bases are a match to TRBD1. V dropped 6 bases and J dropped 4; count of bases not matched to a gene: 7. CDR1 SGHTS and CDR2 YDEGEE come from the germline V gene. The CDR3 is 14 amino acids. Here the CDR3 reads CASTDGQGFTEAFF. CDR3 nucleotides: TGTGCCAGCACCGATGGACAGGGGTTCACTGAAGCTTTCTTT. The entire variable domain, with the rest obtained from reference TRBV5-8 and TRBJ1-1, is as follows: EAGVTQSPTHLIKTRGQQATLRCSPISGHTSVYWYQQALGLGLQFLLWYDEGEERNRGNFPPRFSGRQFPNYSSELNVNALELEDSALYLCASTDGQGFTEAFFGQGTRLTVV.

This rearrangement joins TRBV10-3 to TRBJ2-3; 9 nucleotides agree with TRBD1. Germline CDR1 and CDR2: ENHRY and SYGVKD. V shed 0 bases, J shed 6 bases, and the junction held 1 base outside the gene matches. This CDR3 comprises 14 residues. The CDR3 spells CAISESGTGDTQYF. In DNA form, the CDR3 reads TGTGCCATCAGTGAGTCGGGGACAGGGGATACGCAGTATTTT.